The rows below give T cell receptor beta chains drawn from one sample of a study of CD8 T cells in ankylosing spondylitis. From the 5' RACE reads, TCRdb called clonotypes with MiXCR, one entry per CDR3 protein. The data show around 130,000 distinct CDR3 sequences, more than 6.5% seen once. The sample was blood, either unsorted or a sorted T cell fraction (not recorded which). The receptors derive from a male donor with ankylosing spondylitis or in good health (not recorded which). Both conserved end residues are part of each CDR3. The order of the fields is J gene, clone size, V gene, D gene, CDR3 DNA, CDR3 protein. The D gene is left open where the match is weak. Clone sizes are given selectively: once, few, many, or a class where the clone is expanded.

>TRBJ1-5|many|TRBV5-1|TRBD1
TGCGCCAGCAGCTTAACGGGACAGGGGGCCGGGAGCAATCAGCCCCAGCATTTT
CASSLTGQGAGSNQPQHF
>TRBJ2-1|many|TRBV6-1|TRBD2
TGTGCCAGCGGATCATACGGGGGGGGGAGCTCCTACAATGAGCAGTTCTTC
CASGSYGGGSSYNEQFF
>TRBJ2-1|many|TRBV28|TRBD2
TGTGCCAGCAGTCCCGTGGCGGGAGGGCGGGTTGAGCAGTTCTTC
CASSPVAGGRVEQFF
>TRBJ1-5|many|TRBV20-1|-
TGCAGTGCAAGCACCACCGGGACAACCTATAGCAATCAGCCCCAGCATTTT
CSASTTGTTYSNQPQHF
>TRBJ1-5|few|TRBV7-8|TRBD1
TGTGCCAGCAGCTTAGCCACCGGGACAGATATTCAGCCCCAGCATTTT
CASSLATGTDIQPQHF
>TRBJ2-3|many|TRBV4-3|TRBD1
TGCGCCAGCAGCCAAGATTCAGGGGGCCGGACAGATACGCAGTATTTT
CASSQDSGGRTDTQYF
>TRBJ2-1|many|TRBV18|-
TGTGCCAGCTCCCCCAGGTCTACCTCCTACAATGAGCAGTTCTTC
CASSPRSTSYNEQFF
>TRBJ2-3|many|TRBV20-1|TRBD2
TGCAGTGCGCGACTAGCAAGCACAGATACGCAGTATTTT
CSARLASTDTQYF
>TRBJ2-1|many|TRBV7-9|-
TGTGCCAGCAGCTTAGCTGCTGGGGAGCAGTTCTTC
CASSLAAGEQFF
>TRBJ1-5|many|TRBV7-2|-
TGTGCCAGCAGCTTAAGCCAGCCCAAGCCCCAGCATTTT
CASSLSQPKPQHF
>TRBJ2-3|many|TRBV5-1|-
TGCGCCAGCAGCCCGTCGGACAAGTCTACGCAGTATTTT
CASSPSDKSTQYF
>TRBJ1-5|many|TRBV7-2|-
TGTGCCAGCAGCTTAGATGGGGGGGGTAATCAGCCCCAGCATTTT
CASSLDGGGNQPQHF
>TRBJ1-5|many|TRBV28|TRBD1
TGTGCCAGCAGTCCCGGACAGGGGGCGGTTCAGCCCCAGCATTTT
CASSPGQGAVQPQHF
>TRBJ1-1|many|TRBV11-2|TRBD1
TGTGCCAGCAGCTTAGAACCAGGGGGGGCCACTGAAGCTTTCTTT
CASSLEPGGATEAFF
>TRBJ1-3|-|TRBV3-1|TRBD1
TGTGCCAGCAGCCAAGGGGACAGCAGAAACACCATATATTTT
CASSQGDSRNTIYF
>TRBJ2-5|many|TRBV5-1|-
TGCGCCAGCAGCTTCCGGGAGATTCAAGAGACCCAGTACTTC
CASSFREIQETQYF
>TRBJ1-6|many|TRBV20-1|-
TGCAGTGCTAGAGTGCGGGGTTCCTATAATTCACCCCTCCACTTT
CSARVRGSYNSPLHF
>TRBJ1-1|many|TRBV5-5|TRBD1
TGTGCCAGCAGCCGCCCCACAGGGGAGGGAGGGTACACTGAAGCTTTCTTT
CASSRPTGEGGYTEAFF
>TRBJ2-3|many|TRBV28|-
TGTGCCAGCAGTTTGTCGCGGCTTTCTGGCACAGATACGCAGTATTTT
CASSLSRLSGTDTQYF
>TRBJ1-1|many|TRBV5-5|-
TGTGCCAGCAGCTTGGACCCGAACACTGAAGCTTTCTTT
CASSLDPNTEAFF
>TRBJ2-5|-|TRBV5-6|TRBD2
TGTGCCAGCAGCTTCGGAGCGGGGGGAGAGACCCAGTACTTC
CASSFGAGGETQYF
>TRBJ2-3|many|TRBV6-5|-
TGTGCCAGCAGTTACTCGGCCGGCTTCACAGATACGCAGTATTTT
CASSYSAGFTDTQYF
>TRBJ1-6|many|TRBV20-1|-
TGCAGTGCTAGAGGGACTGACGAAAGCTCCTATAATTCACCCCTCCACTTT
CSARGTDESSYNSPLHF
>TRBJ2-7|few|TRBV5-1|-
TGCGCCAGCAGCTTGGCTCATGGGAAAATCACCTACGAGCAGTACTTC
CASSLAHGKITYEQYF
>TRBJ2-1|many|TRBV6-1|-
TGTGCCACCCTGAGTCCTCCCGTTTACAATGAGCAGTTCTTC
CATLSPPVYNEQFF
>TRBJ2-2|many|TRBV4-2|TRBD2
TGTGCCAGCAGCCAAGCCCTAGCGGACACAGTCCTAGCGAACACCGGGGAGCTGTTTTTT
CASSQALADTVLANTGELFF
>TRBJ2-7|many|TRBV7-9|-
TGTGCCAGCAGCTTAGAGGGTGGAGGGTCCTACGAGCAGTACTTC
CASSLEGGGSYEQYF
>TRBJ1-4|many|TRBV4-1|-
TGCGCCAGCAGCCAAGTGTACTGGGGACCTAATGAAAAACTGTTTTTT
CASSQVYWGPNEKLFF
>TRBJ1-1|many|TRBV18|-
TGTGCCAGCTCACCCAGCGCGAACGCGGTTGAAGCTTTCTTT
CASSPSANAVEAFF